Included here is one T cell receptor (beta chain) sequence, with context. Its antigen is unidentified. The CDR3 end is not reached by the read, which stops 3 residues before it; the germline J gene fills it in. The sample originates from a study of T cells in women clearing cervical HPV infection. Broader study findings: T-cell numbers per sample were unknown and may explain richness differences.

Trimming took 5 bases from V and 2 from J, leaving 13 bases between them. The CDR3 runs 16 residues. The germline V gene encodes CDR1 MDHEN and CDR2 SYDVKM. The data were produced by immunoSEQ multiplex PCR, yet TCRdb's version contains in-frame clones alone and is incomplete. The sample has about 41,000 clones. This chain uses TRBV28 with TRBJ2-6; D perhaps matches TRBD1 (5 bases). The source material was blood buffy coat. The sequence was collected from a woman aged 18 to 69 with a cervical HPV16 infection that either progressed to CIN3+ or cleared (not recorded which). The CDR3: CASSVPQGPGANVLTF. Partial CDR3 DNA: TGTGCCAGCAGTGTACCTCAGGGTCCTGGGGCCAACGTC.